These 9 T cell receptor beta chains originate from one sample sequenced in a study of read filtering for tumor transcriptome and immune sequencing. From approximately 400 ng of RNA, a library with molecular barcoded alpha/delta and beta/gamma adaptors was made. TCRdb passed the reads through MiXCR, listing each CDR3 protein once. This sample carries around 35,000 distinct CDR3 sequences, approximately 14% of them seen once, and the ten largest clones take 38%. Sequenced sample: a population of CD138-negative cells sorted from bone marrow. Every receptor here comes from a donor aged 40 or over with multiple myeloma.

This clonotype was observed at least ten times. The chain joins TRBV5-1 to TRBJ2-1, with 10 bases matching TRBD1. CDR3 length: 14 residues. Germline assignment: CDR1 SGHRS and CDR2 YFSETQ. V dropped 4 bases and J dropped 9; count of bases not matched to a gene: 7. The CDR3 nucleotides are TGCGCCAGCAGCCGCGGGACAGGGGCTGGTGAGCAGTTCTTC. As protein: CASSRGTGAGEQFF.

At least ten counts were recorded for this clonotype. The V gene is TRBV20-1, the J gene TRBJ2-3, with 11 bases matching TRBD2. V lost 3 bases, J lost 2 bases, and 7 bases stayed unmatched. Per the germline V gene, CDR1 is DFQATT and CDR2 is SNEGSKA (reference sequence). This CDR3 has 16 residues. The CDR3 here is CSARIAGGAITDTQYF. The CDR3 coding sequence is TGCAGTGCTAGGATAGCGGGAGGGGCGATCACAGATACGCAGTATTTT.

This clonotype has only a few counts. Only one base separates this from a far larger clonotype, so it likely reflects a read error. The chain employs TRBV7-2 and TRBJ2-1; perhaps TRBD2 as D (5 bases). The CDR3 runs 16 residues. Germline V CDR1 and CDR2: SGHTA, FQGNSA. The CDR3 region is CASGLEGGGSYNEQFF. For the CDR3, the DNA is TGTGCCAGCGGCTTAGAGGGCGGCGGGTCCTACAATGAGCAGTTCTTC.

At least ten counts were recorded for this clonotype. The gene calls are TRBV29-1 and TRBJ1-1; tentative D call: TRBD1 (6 bases). CDR1 is SQVTM and CDR2 is ANQGSEA in the germline V gene. This CDR3 region has 14 residues. V lost 7 bases and J 1 base, leaving 16 bases between the germline ends. The DNA for the CDR3 is TGCAGCGCCATCTCCGGGACACAGAACACTGAAGCTTTCTTT. This codes for CSAISGTQNTEAFF.

Ten or more counts support this clonotype. The V and J genes are TRBV19 and TRBJ2-3; D is unresolved. Looked up from germline, CDR1 is LNHDA and CDR2 is SQIVND (reference sequence). V was pared by 4 bases and J by 4 bases, with 9 bases between. The length of the CDR3 is 13 residues. The CDR3 DNA follows: TGTGCCAGTAGTACCACATGGTCAGATACGCAGTATTTT. Translated, it gives CASSTTWSDTQYF.

This clonotype has a count of ten or more. The chain recombines TRBV12-3 or TRBV12-4 with TRBJ1-1, with D uncertain. V was pared by 5 bases and J by 2 bases, with 12 bases between. The CDR3 runs to 14 residues. CDR3 bases: TGTGCCAGCAGTCTAAGTCCGGGAAACACTGAAGCTTTCTTT. This codes for CASSLSPGNTEAFF.

The rearrangement joins TRBV4-1 to TRBJ1-5, with D possibly matching TRBD1 (5 bases). Germline loops: CDR1 MGHRA, CDR2 YSYEKL. Between the trimmed V and J ends, which lost 1 base and 0 bases, there was a span of 25 bases. CDR3 length equals 21 residues. In nucleotides, the CDR3 is TGCGCCAGCAGCCAAGGAGTGGTACCAGGGCGGGAGAGGGCTAGCAATCAGCCCCAGCATTTT. Translated: CASSQGVVPGRERASNQPQHF.

Concerning this clonotype: Being one base from a much bigger clone, this may be a read error. The CDR3 DNA reads TGTGCCAGCAGCCGGGCAGGCCCCAAAAACATTCAGTACTTC. This encodes CASSRAGPKNIQYF. The rearrangement links TRBV3-1 to TRBJ2-4; D is undetermined. Germline CDR1 LGHDT, CDR2 YNNKEL (reference sequence). The CDR3 covers 14 residues. Trimming stripped 4 bases from V and 2 bases from J, with 9 bases between.

By proportion, this clonotype is medium-sized. The V call is TRBV5-1, the J call TRBJ2-7; 13 positions agree with TRBD2. This CDR3 is 17 amino acids long. Per the germline V gene, CDR1 is SGHRS and CDR2 is YFSETQ. V was pared by 4 bases and J by 3 bases, with 10 bases of the junction left unmatched. This CDR3 reads CASSLGLAGPTFYEQYF. CDR3 DNA: TGCGCCAGCAGCCTGGGACTAGCGGGACCAACCTTCTACGAGCAGTACTTC.